The 9 T cell receptor beta chains reported below all come from one sample, sequenced in a study of shared T cell receptors in the human thymus. Sequencing was performed with immunoSEQ multiplex PCR; in TCRdb, only in-frame clones are kept and a portion is missing. Seen here are about 380,000 clones, more than 85% observed once, and the top ten hold approximately 0.02%. Material: thymocytes. Source of these receptors: a human donor.

The genes are TRBV4-3 and TRBJ2-7; 7 bases agree with TRBD1. With 6 bases clipped from V and 1 base from J, the junction kept 6 bases outside the gene matches. The CDR3 has 14 residues. Germline V CDR1 and CDR2: LGHNA, YSLEER. The DNA for the CDR3 is TGCGCCAGCAGACAGGGGACCCTTTCCTACGAGCAGTACTTC. It specifies CASRQGTLSYEQYF.

The chain combines TRBV5-1 with TRBJ2-1, with 10 positions matching TRBD2. CDR3 length: 18 residues. Germline CDR1 SGHRS, CDR2 YFSETQ. The junction had 6 bases not matched to a gene; V was cut back by 0 bases and J by 0 bases. The CDR3 is CASSLAGLAPASYNEQFF. CDR3 sequence (DNA): TGCGCCAGCAGCTTGGCGGGACTAGCGCCCGCCTCCTACAATGAGCAGTTCTTC.

The chain employs TRBV28 and TRBJ1-5; the match to TRBD1 covers 11 bases. Trimming took 4 bases from V and 9 from J; bases not matched to a gene: 8. Germline V gene lookup returns CDR1 MDHEN and CDR2 SYDVKM. CDR3 length: 15 residues. This CDR3 reads CASSWGTGGLGPQHF. DNA for the CDR3: TGTGCCAGCAGTTGGGGGACAGGGGGTCTGGGGCCCCAGCATTTT.

The rearrangement uses TRBV7-9 and TRBJ2-4; D might be TRBD2 (5 bases). CDR3 size: 17 residues. Germline V gives CDR1 SEHNR, CDR2 FQNEAQ (reference sequence). The V end was cut by 1 base, the J end by 1 base, with 14 bases between. DNA of the CDR3: TGTGCCAGCAGCTTAGGAGGGAACTACCAGGCCAAAAACATTCAGTACTTC. Translated, it gives CASSLGGNYQAKNIQYF.

The V and J genes are TRBV7-9 and TRBJ1-1; a possible D gene is TRBD1 (6 bases). Germline V gene lookup returns CDR1 SEHNR and CDR2 FQNEAQ (reference sequence). This CDR3 is 18 amino acids long. V lost 5 bases and J lost 0, with 22 bases in between. The DNA for the CDR3 is TGTGCCAGCAGCCAAAGCTTCCCCGGGACACACATGAACACTGAAGCTTTCTTT. It codes for CASSQSFPGTHMNTEAFF.

V is TRBV28 and J is TRBJ1-5; D ambiguous. V was pared by 2 bases and J by 0 bases, with 8 bases between. CDR1 MDHEN and CDR2 SYDVKM come from the germline V gene. The CDR3 has 15 amino acids. CDR3 sequence (DNA): TGTGCCAGCAGTTTAATGCGGGATAGCAATCAGCCCCAGCATTTT. This gives the protein CASSLMRDSNQPQHF.

The V and J genes are TRBV11-2 and TRBJ1-3, with D unclear. Germline CDR1 and CDR2: SGHAT and FQNNGV. This CDR3 comprises 13 residues. The V gene lost 4 bases and the J gene lost 0 bases, with 4 bases spanning the gap. The CDR3: CASSSISGNTIYF. Here the CDR3 DNA reads TGTGCCAGCAGCTCGATCTCTGGAAACACCATATATTTT. Full variable domain (rest looked up from reference TRBV11-2 and TRBJ1-3): EAGVAQSPRYKIIEKRQSVAFWCNPISGHATLYWYQQILGQGPKLLIQFQNNGVVDDSQLPKDRFSAERLKGVDSTLKIQPAKLEDSAVYLCASSSISGNTIYFGEGSWLTVV.

CDR3 amino acids: CASSIRGPDQPQHF. In nucleotides, the CDR3 is TGTGCCAGCAGTATCAGGGGGCCGGATCAGCCCCAGCATTTT. The chain recombines TRBV28 with TRBJ1-5; 8 positions agree with TRBD1. In germline, CDR1 is MDHEN, CDR2 SYDVKM. The J segment lost 5 bases and the V segment lost 5 bases, leaving 5 bases of the junction unmatched. The CDR3 has 14 amino acids.

The chain has TRBV2 and TRBJ1-2; 7 nucleotides match TRBD1. This CDR3 has 13 residues. Unmatched junction bases numbered 6, after V lost 5 bases and J lost 6 bases. CDR1 SNHLY and CDR2 FYNNEI come from the germline V gene. The CDR3 region has the DNA TGTGCCAGCAGTCGACAGGGCCAGAATGGCTACACCTTC. Protein sequence: CASSRQGQNGYTF.